Here is one TCR beta chain with its context. CDR3 length equals 15 residues. CDR1 and CDR2 from the germline V gene are SGHRS and YFSETQ. The ends lost 4 bases at V and 1 base at J; junction bases unmatched: 3. These data come from a study of blood T cell repertoires in COVID-19. Libraries were prepared by immunoSEQ multiplex PCR; TCRdb keeps only in-frame clonotypes and omits some of them. This sample has under 200,000 clones, with under 95% found just once. Input material: peripheral blood. This clonotype was obtained from a young man with COVID-19, enrolled during active disease. This sequence joins TRBV5-1 and TRBJ2-2, with 8 positions matching TRBD1. CDR3 DNA sequence: TGCGCCAGCAGCGTGGACAGGGTGAACACCGGGGAGCTGTTTTTT. Amino acids: CASSVDRVNTGELFF.